What follows is one T cell receptor (beta chain) and its context. Its specificity is not known. CDR1 SGHTA and CDR2 FQGNSA come from the germline V gene. The V gene lost 5 bases and the J gene lost 6 bases, with 13 bases spanning the gap. The CDR3 is 14 residues long. Antigen-specific CD4+ T cells were first expanded with viral peptide pools by the ViraFEST assay and only then sequenced. After about 10 days in culture, the CD4+ T cells were isolated. Either the BNT162b2 or mRNA-1273 vaccine was given to participants in two doses. Half the medium was swapped for IL-2 medium on days 3 and 7. The assay was immunoSEQ multiplex PCR, and TCRdb's table has in-frame clones only and misses some. The sample yields 70,000 to 85,000 clones, 70% to 90% seen once. This specimen comes from a study of vaccination effects on CD4 cells after COVID-19. Background on the study: Sampling occurred a median 72 days post second dose, range 14 to 241.

General study findings and limits: Cross-reactivity toward common cold coronaviruses was confined to only 1 of 255 vaccine-induced clones in healthy vaccinees. Marked clonal contraction was seen in infection- and vaccine-induced clones late after vaccination.

The material sequenced was CD4+ T cells from PBMCs cultured with HCoV-229E spike peptides, taken after COVID-19 vaccination. The source is a human donor who received a COVID-19 vaccine. The rearrangement joins TRBV7-2 to TRBJ2-2; no clear D gene. CDR3 region: CASSLRYESGELFF. The DNA for the CDR3 is TGTGCCAGCAGCCTCCGGTATGAGTCCGGGGAGCTGTTTTTT. Full variable domain (remainder filled in from reference TRBV7-2 and TRBJ2-2): GAGVSQSPSNKVTEKGKDVELRCDPISGHTALYWYRQSLGQGLEFLIYFQGNSAPDKSGLPSDRFSAERTGGSVSTLTIQRTQQEDSAVYLCASSLRYESGELFFGEGSRLTVL.